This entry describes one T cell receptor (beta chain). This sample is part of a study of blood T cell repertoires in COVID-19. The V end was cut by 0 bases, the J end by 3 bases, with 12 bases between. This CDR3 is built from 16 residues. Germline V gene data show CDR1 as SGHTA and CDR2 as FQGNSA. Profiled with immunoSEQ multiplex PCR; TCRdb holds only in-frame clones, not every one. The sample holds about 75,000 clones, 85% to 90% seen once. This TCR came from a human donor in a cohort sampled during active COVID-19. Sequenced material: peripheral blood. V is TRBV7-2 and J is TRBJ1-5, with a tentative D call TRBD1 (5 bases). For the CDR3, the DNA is TGTGCCAGCAGCTTAGCGCGTCCAGGGTTCAATCAGCCCCAGCATTTT. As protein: CASSLARPGFNQPQHF.